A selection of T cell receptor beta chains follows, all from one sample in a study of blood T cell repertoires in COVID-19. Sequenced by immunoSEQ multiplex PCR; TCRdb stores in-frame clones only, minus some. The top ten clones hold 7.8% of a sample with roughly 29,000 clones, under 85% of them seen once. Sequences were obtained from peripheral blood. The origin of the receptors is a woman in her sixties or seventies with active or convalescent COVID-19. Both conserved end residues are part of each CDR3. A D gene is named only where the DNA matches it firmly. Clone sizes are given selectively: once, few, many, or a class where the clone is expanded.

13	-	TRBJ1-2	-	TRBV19	TGTGCCAGTAGTCCGGGGGGGTCCGCTGGCTACACCTTC	CASSPGGSAGYTF
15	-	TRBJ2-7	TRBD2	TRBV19	TGTGCCAGTAAGGCGGGGGGCCTCACCCCATACGAGCAGTACTTC	CASKAGGLTPYEQYF
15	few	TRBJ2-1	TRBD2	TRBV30	TGTGCCTGGGAGACTAGCGCCATCTCCTACAATGAGCAGTTCTTC	CAWETSAISYNEQFF
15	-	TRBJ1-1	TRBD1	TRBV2	TGTGCCAGCAGTGCGACAGGGGCGTTGAACACTGAAGCTTTCTTT	CASSATGALNTEAFF
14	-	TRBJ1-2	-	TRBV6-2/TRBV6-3	TGTGCCAGCAGTTACGGCAGGGCCAACTATGGCTACACCTTC	CASSYGRANYGYTF
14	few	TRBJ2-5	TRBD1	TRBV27	TGTGCCAGCAGTATGACAGGGCGCCAAGAGACCCAGTACTTC	CASSMTGRQETQYF
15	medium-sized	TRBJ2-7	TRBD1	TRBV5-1	TGCGCCAGCAGCTTATGGACAGGGGGCTCCTACGAGCAGTACTTC	CASSLWTGGSYEQYF
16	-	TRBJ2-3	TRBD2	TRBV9	TGTGCCAGCAGCGTAGAGGCTAGCGGGGGTCCAGATACGCAGTATTTT	CASSVEASGGPDTQYF
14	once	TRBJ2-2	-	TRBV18	TGTGCCAGCTCACCACGGGCTCATACCGGGGAGCTGTTTTTT	CASSPRAHTGELFF
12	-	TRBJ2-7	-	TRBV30	TGTGCCTGGAGTCGGGTATCCTACGAGCAGTACTTC	CAWSRVSYEQYF
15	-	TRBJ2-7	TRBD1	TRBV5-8	TGTGCCAGCAGCTTCACCGGGACAGGGGGCCACGAGCAGTACTTC	CASSFTGTGGHEQYF
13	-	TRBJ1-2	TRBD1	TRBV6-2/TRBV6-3	TGTGCCAGCAGTGCGACAGGGATAGGTGGCTACACCTTC	CASSATGIGGYTF
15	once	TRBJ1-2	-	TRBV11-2	TGTGCCAGCAGCTTAGATCTAACAGGGAGGGATGGCTACACCTTC	CASSLDLTGRDGYTF
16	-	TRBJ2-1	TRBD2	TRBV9	TGTGCCAGCAGCGTAGAAGCGGGGGGGGCCCCCAGTGAGCAGTTCTTC	CASSVEAGGAPSEQFF
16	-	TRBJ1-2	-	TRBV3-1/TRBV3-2	TGTGCCAGCAGCCAGGGACCGCAGGGGATAGCCTATGGCTACACCTTC	CASSQGPQGIAYGYTF
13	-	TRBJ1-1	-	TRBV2	TGTGCCAGCAGTGAAGACATGAACACTGAAGCTTTCTTT	CASSEDMNTEAFF
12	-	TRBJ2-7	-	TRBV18	TGTGCCAGCTCACCGAACAGCTACGAGCAGTACTTC	CASSPNSYEQYF
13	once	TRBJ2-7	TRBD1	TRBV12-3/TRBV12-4	TGTGCCAGCGGTAGGGACAGGGGTGACGAGCAGTACTTC	CASGRDRGDEQYF
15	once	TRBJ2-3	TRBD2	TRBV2	TGTGCCAGCAGTGAACTAGCGGGGGGGCTGAATACGCAGTATTTT	CASSELAGGLNTQYF
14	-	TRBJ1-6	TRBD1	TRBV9	TGTGCCAGCAGCGTAGGGACAGGGGATTCACCCCTCCACTTT	CASSVGTGDSPLHF
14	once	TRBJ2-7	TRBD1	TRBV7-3	TGTGCCAGCAGCTTCTCGAGGGACAGCCACGAGCAGTACTTC	CASSFSRDSHEQYF
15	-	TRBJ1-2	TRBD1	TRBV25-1	TGTGCCAGCAGTACTCAACAGGGGCTTAACTATGGCTACACCTTC	CASSTQQGLNYGYTF
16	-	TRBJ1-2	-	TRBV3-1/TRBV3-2	TGTGCCAGCAGCCAAGAACAGGGAAGACGGAGCTATGGCTACACCTTC	CASSQEQGRRSYGYTF
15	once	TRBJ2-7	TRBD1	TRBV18	TGTGCCAGCTCACCAGCGGACAGGGGGCGCTACGAGCAGTACTTC	CASSPADRGRYEQYF
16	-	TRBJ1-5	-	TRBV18	TGTGCCAGCTCACTATCGATCTGGGGGGGGGTTCAGCCCCAGCATTTT	CASSLSIWGGVQPQHF
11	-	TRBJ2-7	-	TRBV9	TGTGCCAGCACCTCCGGGGGAGAGCAGTACTTC	CASTSGGEQYF
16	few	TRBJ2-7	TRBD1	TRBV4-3	TGCGCCAGCAGCCAAGGAGTAGTGACAGGGGTAGACGAGCAGTACTTC	CASSQGVVTGVDEQYF
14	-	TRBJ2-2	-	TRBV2	TGTGCCAGCACTATTAGTCCACCCCCCGGGGAGCTGTTTTTT	CASTISPPPGELFF
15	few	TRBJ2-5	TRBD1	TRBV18	TGTGCCAGCTCCGGGAACAGGGGGCAAGGAGAGACCCAGTACTTC	CASSGNRGQGETQYF
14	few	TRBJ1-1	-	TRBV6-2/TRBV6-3	TGTGCCAGCAGTTACAGGGGAATGAACACTGAAGCTTTCTTT	CASSYRGMNTEAFF
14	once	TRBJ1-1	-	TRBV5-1	TGCGCCAGCAGCTTGAGTAACGGGAACACTGAAGCTTTCTTT	CASSLSNGNTEAFF
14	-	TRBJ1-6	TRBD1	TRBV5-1	TGCGCCAGCAGCTGGGGGACAGCTAATTCACCCCTCCACTTT	CASSWGTANSPLHF
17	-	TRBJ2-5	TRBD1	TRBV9	TGTGCCAGCAGCGCAAGACCCGGGACAGGGGTTGCAGAGACCCAGTACTTC	CASSARPGTGVAETQYF
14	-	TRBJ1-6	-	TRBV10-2	TGCGCCAGCAGTGCCCCACCTAGCCACTCACCCCTCCACTTT	CASSAPPSHSPLHF
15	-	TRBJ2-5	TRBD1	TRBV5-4	TGTGCCAGCAGCGCTTGGACAGGGAGCCAAGAGACCCAGTACTTC	CASSAWTGSQETQYF
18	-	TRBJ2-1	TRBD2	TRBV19	TGTGCCAGTACCTCACCCAGCGGGGGGGGTCCTACCTACAATGAGCAGTTCTTC	CASTSPSGGGPTYNEQFF
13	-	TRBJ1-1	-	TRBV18	TGTGCCAGCTCACTTGGTCCGGACACTGAAGCTTTCTTT	CASSLGPDTEAFF
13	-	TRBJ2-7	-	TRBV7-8	TGTGCCAGCAGCTCTACAGGGAACTACGAGCAGTACTTC	CASSSTGNYEQYF
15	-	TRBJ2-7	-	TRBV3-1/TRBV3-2	TGTGCCAGCAGCCAAGACTCACTAGCAACCCACGAGCAGTACTTC	CASSQDSLATHEQYF
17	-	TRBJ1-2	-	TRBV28	TGTGCCAGCGGAATTGATCTGACAGGAAGGGTCGGCTATGGCTACACCTTC	CASGIDLTGRVGYGYTF
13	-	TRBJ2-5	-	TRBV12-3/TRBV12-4	TGTGCCAGCAGTTTCGGGATGGGAGAGACCCAGTACTTC	CASSFGMGETQYF
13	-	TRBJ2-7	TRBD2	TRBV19	TGTGCCAGTAGTACCCAGACGGGAGGCGAGCAGTACTTC	CASSTQTGGEQYF
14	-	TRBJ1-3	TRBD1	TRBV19	TGTGCCAGTAGGCGGGACAGGGGAGGAAACACCATATATTTT	CASRRDRGGNTIYF
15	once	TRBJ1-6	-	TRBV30	TGTGCCTGGAGGGGAGACCGTGGGGGCAATTCACCCCTCCACTTT	CAWRGDRGGNSPLHF
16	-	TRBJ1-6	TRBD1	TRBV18	TGTGCCAGCTCACCGAAGGGACAGACCTTTCGGTCACCCCTCCACTTT	CASSPKGQTFRSPLHF
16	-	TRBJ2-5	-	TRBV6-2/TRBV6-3	TGTGCCAGCAGTTACCCAGCCGGACTTCGAGGAGAGACCCAGTACTTC	CASSYPAGLRGETQYF
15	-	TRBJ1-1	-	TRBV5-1	TGCGCCAGCAGCCCGCCGGGACATGGGAACACTGAAGCTTTCTTT	CASSPPGHGNTEAFF
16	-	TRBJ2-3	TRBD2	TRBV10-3	TGTGCCATCAGTGATTTTAGCGGGGCTAGCACAGATACGCAGTATTTT	CAISDFSGASTDTQYF
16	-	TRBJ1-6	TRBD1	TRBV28	TGTGCCATTCCGGGACAGGGGAGCTCCTATAATTCACCCCTCCACTTT	CAIPGQGSSYNSPLHF
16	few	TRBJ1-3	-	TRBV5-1	TGCGCCAGCAGCTTGATAGGGGCACACTCTGGAAACACCATATATTTT	CASSLIGAHSGNTIYF
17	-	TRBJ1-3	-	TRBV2	TGTGCCAGCAGTTTAGATACAGGGCTAGGCTCTGGAAACACCATATATTTT	CASSLDTGLGSGNTIYF
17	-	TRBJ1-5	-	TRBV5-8	TGTGCCAGCAGCTTGGATTCGGACTTGATGGGCAATCAGCCCCAGCATTTT	CASSLDSDLMGNQPQHF
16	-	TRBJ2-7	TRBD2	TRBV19	TGTGCCAGTAGTCCCAGGACTAGCGGTCTACACTACGAGCAGTACTTC	CASSPRTSGLHYEQYF